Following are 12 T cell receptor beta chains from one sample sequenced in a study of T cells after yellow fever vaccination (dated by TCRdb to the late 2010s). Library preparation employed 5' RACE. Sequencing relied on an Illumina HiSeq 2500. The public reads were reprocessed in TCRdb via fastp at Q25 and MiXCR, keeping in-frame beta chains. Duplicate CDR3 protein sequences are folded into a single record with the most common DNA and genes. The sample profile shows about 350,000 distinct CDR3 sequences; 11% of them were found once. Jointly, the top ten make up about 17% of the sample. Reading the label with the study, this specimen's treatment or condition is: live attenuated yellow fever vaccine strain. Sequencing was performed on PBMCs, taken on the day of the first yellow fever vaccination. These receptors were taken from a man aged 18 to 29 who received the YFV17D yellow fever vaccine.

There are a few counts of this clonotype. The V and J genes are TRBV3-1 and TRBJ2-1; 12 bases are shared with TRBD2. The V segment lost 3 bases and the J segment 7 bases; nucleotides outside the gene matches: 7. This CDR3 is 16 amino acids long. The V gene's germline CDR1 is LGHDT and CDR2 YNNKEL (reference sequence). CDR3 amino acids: CASSQGLAGGRNEQFF. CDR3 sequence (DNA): TGTGCCAGCAGCCAGGGCCTAGCGGGGGGGCGTAATGAGCAGTTCTTC.

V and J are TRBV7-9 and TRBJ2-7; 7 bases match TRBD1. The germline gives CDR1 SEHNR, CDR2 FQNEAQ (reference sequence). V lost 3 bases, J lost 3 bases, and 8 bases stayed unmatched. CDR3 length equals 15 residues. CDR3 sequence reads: CASSLGAGGRYEQYV. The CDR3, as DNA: TGTGCCAGCAGCTTGGGGGCAGGGGGACGCTACGAGCAGTACGTC.

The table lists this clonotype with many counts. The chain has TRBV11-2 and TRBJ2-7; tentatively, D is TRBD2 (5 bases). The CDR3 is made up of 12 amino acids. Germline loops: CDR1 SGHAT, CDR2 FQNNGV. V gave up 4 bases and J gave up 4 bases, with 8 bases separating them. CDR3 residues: CASSSSQYEQYV. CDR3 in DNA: TGTGCCAGCAGCTCTAGCCAATACGAGCAGTACGTC.

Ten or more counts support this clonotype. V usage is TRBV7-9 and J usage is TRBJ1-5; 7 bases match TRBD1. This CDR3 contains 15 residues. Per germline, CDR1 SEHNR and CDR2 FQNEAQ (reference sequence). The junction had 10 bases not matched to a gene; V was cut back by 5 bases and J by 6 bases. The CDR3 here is CASSPGQAGSQPQHF. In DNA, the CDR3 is TGTGCCAGCAGCCCCGGACAGGCTGGTAGTCAGCCCCAGCATTTT.

This CDR3 is CASSYSYTSGANVLTF. In DNA form, the CDR3 reads TGTGCCAGCAGTTACTCGTATACCTCTGGGGCCAACGTCCTGACTTTC. The chain combines TRBV6-5 with TRBJ2-6; D not certain. The CDR3 is 16 amino acids. Trimming removed 0 bases from V and 0 bases from J, with 6 bases in between. Germline CDR1 MNHEY, CDR2 SVGAGI.

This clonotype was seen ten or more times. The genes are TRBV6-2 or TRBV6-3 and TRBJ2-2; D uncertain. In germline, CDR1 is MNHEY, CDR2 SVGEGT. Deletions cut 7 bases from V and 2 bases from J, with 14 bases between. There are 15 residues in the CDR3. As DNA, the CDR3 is TGTGCCAGCAACACCGGGCTACTAAACACCGGGGAGCTGTTTTTT. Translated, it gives CASNTGLLNTGELFF.

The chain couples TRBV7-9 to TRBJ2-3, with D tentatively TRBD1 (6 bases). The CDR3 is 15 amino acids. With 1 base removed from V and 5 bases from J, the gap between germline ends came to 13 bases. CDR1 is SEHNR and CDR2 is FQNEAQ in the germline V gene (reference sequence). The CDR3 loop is CASSLDGGYGDTQYF. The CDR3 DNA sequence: TGTGCCAGCAGCTTAGATGGGGGCTATGGAGATACGCAGTATTTT.

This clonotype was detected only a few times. The CDR3, as DNA: TGTGCCAGCAGCGTAGACAGGGAGGGCACTGAAGCTTTCTTT. Protein: CASSVDREGTEAFF. The gene calls are TRBV9 and TRBJ1-1; TRBD1 might be the D (6 bases). Germline V gene data show CDR1 as SGDLS and CDR2 as YYNGEE. V was shortened by 0 bases and J by 4 bases, with 10 bases between the two germline ends. The CDR3 sequence is 14 residues long.

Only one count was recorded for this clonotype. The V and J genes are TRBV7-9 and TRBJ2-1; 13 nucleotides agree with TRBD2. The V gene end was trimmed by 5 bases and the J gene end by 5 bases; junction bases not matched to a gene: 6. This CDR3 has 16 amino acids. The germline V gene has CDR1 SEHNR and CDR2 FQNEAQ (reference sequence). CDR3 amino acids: CASSPRTSGGHNEQFF. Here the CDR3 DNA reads TGTGCCAGCAGCCCCCGGACTAGCGGGGGTCACAATGAGCAGTTCTTC.

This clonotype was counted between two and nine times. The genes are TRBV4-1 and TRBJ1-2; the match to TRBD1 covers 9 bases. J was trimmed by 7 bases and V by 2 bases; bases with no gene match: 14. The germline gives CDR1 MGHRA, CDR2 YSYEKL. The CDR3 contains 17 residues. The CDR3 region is CASSQPETGGELFGYTF. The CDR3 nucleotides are TGCGCCAGCAGCCAACCCGAGACAGGGGGAGAGTTGTTTGGCTACACCTTC.

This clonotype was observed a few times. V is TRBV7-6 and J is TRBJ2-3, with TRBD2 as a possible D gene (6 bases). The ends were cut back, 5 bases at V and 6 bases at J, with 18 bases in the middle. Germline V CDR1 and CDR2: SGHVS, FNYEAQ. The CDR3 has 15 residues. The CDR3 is CASSRLGTAVDTQYF. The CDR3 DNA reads TGTGCCAGCAGCCGACTCGGGACTGCTGTCGATACGCAGTATTTT. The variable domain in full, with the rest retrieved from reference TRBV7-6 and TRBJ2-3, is GAGVSQSPRYKVTKRGQDVALRCDPISGHVSLYWYRQALGQGPEFLTYFNYEAQQDKSGLPNDRFSAERPEGSISTLTIQRTEQRDSAMYRCASSRLGTAVDTQYFGPGTRLTVL.

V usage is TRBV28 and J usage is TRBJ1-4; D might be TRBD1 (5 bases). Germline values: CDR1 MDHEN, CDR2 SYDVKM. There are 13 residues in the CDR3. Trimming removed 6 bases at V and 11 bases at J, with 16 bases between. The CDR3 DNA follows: TGTGCCAGCAGCTCAGTCCGGGACGACAAACTGTTTTTT. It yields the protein CASSSVRDDKLFF.